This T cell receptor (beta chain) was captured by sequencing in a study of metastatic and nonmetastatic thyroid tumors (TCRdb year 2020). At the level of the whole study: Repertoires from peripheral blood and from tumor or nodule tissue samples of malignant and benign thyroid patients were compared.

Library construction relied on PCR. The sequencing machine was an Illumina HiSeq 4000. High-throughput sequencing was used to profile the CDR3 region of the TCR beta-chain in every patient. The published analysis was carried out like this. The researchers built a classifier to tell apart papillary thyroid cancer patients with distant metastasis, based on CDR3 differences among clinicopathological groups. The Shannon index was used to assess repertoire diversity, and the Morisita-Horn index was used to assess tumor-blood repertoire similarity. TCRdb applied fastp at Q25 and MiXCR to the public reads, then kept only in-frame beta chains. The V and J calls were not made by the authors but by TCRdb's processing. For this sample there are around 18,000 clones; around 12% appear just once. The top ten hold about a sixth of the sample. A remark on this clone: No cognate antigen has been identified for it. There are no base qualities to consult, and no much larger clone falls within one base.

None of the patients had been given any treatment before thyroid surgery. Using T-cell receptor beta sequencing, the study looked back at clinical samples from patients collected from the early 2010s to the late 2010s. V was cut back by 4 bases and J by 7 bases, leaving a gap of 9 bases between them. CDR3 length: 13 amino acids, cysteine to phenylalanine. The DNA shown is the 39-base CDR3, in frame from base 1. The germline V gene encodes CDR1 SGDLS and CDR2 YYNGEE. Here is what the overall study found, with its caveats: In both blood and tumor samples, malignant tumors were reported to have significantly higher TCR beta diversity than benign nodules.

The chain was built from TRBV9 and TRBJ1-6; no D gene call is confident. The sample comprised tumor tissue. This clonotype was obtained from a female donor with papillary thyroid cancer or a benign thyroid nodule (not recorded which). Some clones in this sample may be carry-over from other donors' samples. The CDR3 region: CASSPERNSPLHF. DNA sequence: TGTGCCAGCAGCCCAGAGCGAAATTCACCCCTCCACTTT.